The sequence of this TCR beta chain was determined in a study of blood T cell repertoires in COVID-19. This clone has at least ten counts. Germline CDR1 is LNHDA and CDR2 is SQIVND (reference sequence). V was clipped by 10 bases and J by 1 base; unmatched bases: 5. CDR3 length: 14 amino acids. This table comes from immunoSEQ multiplex PCR, and its TCRdb copy is limited to in-frame clones, with some not included. Of around 140,000 clones listed, approximately 88% were seen once; the top ten hold 1.4% to 1.5%. The sequenced sample consisted of peripheral blood. The sequence was collected from a man aged 55 to 69 with acute or convalescent COVID-19. V usage is TRBV19 and J usage is TRBJ2-2; TRBD2 matches at 8 bases. CDR3 sequence reads: CATRLAGNTGELFF. The CDR3 nucleotides read TGTGCCACCCGGCTAGCGGGGAACACCGGGGAGCTGTTTTTT.